The present entry profiles one T cell receptor (beta chain) with its context. The target antigen is unknown. The sample comes from a study of PD-1 blockade in classical Hodgkin lymphoma. General study findings and limits: As was reported, newly diagnosed patients showed lower baseline TCR diversity than healthy donors did. TCR diversity rose significantly by C4D1 in CD4+ but not CD8+ cells.

Brentuximab vedotin exposure varied among the patients, all of whom had relapsed after autologous stem cell transplantation. The CDR3 runs to 11 residues. The germline V gene has CDR1 SGHNT and CDR2 YYREEE (reference sequence). V was pared by 5 bases and J by 1 base, with 4 bases between. Sequencing used immunoSEQ multiplex PCR; TCRdb keeps in-frame clones, though not all of them. The data hold about 25,000 clones, with 81% observed a single time. The clonotype was recovered from a human donor with classical Hodgkin lymphoma. This chain links TRBV5-4 with TRBJ2-7; D uncertain. The sample here was peripheral blood mononuclear cells (PBMCs), taken before the second cycle of nivolumab. The CDR3 is CASSSSYEQYF. CDR3 bases: TGTGCCAGCAGTTCTTCCTACGAGCAGTACTTC.